The next 28 T cell receptor beta chains were all read from a single sample in a study of blood T cell repertoires in COVID-19. Generated by immunoSEQ multiplex PCR, the TCRdb table keeps only in-frame clones and is missing some. The repertoire holds some 96,000 clones, with roughly 90% as singletons. The specimen sequenced was peripheral blood. The receptors stem from an elderly man with acute or convalescent COVID-19.

The rearrangement uses TRBV6-2 or TRBV6-3 and TRBJ2-5, with D possibly TRBD2 on 6 matching bases. The CDR3 contains 16 residues. V was trimmed by 2 bases and J by 1 base, leaving 14 bases between them. The germline gives CDR1 MNHEY, CDR2 SVGEGT. CDR3 loop: CASSYRRGYLQETQYF. CDR3 DNA sequence: TGTGCCAGCAGTTACCGGCGGGGCTACCTCCAAGAGACCCAGTACTTC.

CDR3 sequence reads: CATSEQGVVETQYF. The CDR3 DNA reads TGTGCCACCAGCGAACAGGGGGTGGTGGAGACCCAGTACTTC. The chain has TRBV24-1 and TRBJ2-5, with 8 nucleotides matching TRBD1. This CDR3 has 14 amino acids. V was clipped by 7 bases and J by 5 bases; unmatched bases: 8. In germline, CDR1 is KGHDR, CDR2 SFDVKD.

J is TRBJ2-7 and V is TRBV19; D uncertain. This CDR3 has 11 residues. Looked up from germline, CDR1 is LNHDA and CDR2 is SQIVND (reference sequence). The V gene lost 4 bases and the J gene lost 2 bases, with 3 bases spanning the gap. The chain's CDR3 is CASSTAYEQYF. CDR3 sequence (DNA): TGTGCCAGTAGTACAGCCTACGAGCAGTACTTC.

V and J are TRBV15 and TRBJ2-6; 10 bases map to TRBD1. From germline, CDR1 is LNHNV and CDR2 YYDKDF (reference sequence). V trimming: 3 bases; J trimming: 0 bases; junction bases outside the gene matches: 11. CDR3 size: 20 residues. Here the CDR3 reads CATSSDLPGQGTSGANVLTF. In DNA, the CDR3 is TGTGCCACCAGCAGTGATCTTCCGGGACAGGGGACCTCTGGGGCCAACGTCCTGACTTTC. Complete variable domain (other parts from reference TRBV15 and TRBJ2-6): DAMVIQNPRYQVTQFGKPVTLSCSQTLNHNVMYWYQQKSSQAPKLLFHYYDKDFNNEADTPDNFQSRRPNTSFCFLDIRSPGLGDTAMYLCATSSDLPGQGTSGANVLTFGAGSRLTVL.

This chain connects TRBV3-1 (or the pseudogene TRBV3-2) to TRBJ2-1; D gene unclear. The CDR3 sequence is 16 residues long. Germline values: CDR1 LGHDT, CDR2 YNNKEL (reference sequence). V shed 2 bases and J shed 7 bases, with 18 bases lying between them. As DNA, the CDR3 is TGTGCCAGCAGCCAAAACCTAGAGCCCTATGGGAATGAGCAGTTCTTC. Its translation: CASSQNLEPYGNEQFF.

V is TRBV19 and J is TRBJ2-1; maybe TRBD1 (6 bases). The ends were cut back, 8 bases at V and 6 bases at J, with 14 bases in the middle. Germline lookup yields CDR1 LNHDA and CDR2 SQIVND (reference sequence). The CDR3 is 13 amino acids. The CDR3 loop is CASDRKTGNEQFF. CDR3 nucleotides: TGTGCCAGTGACAGGAAGACTGGCAATGAGCAGTTCTTC.

V usage is TRBV4-3 and J usage is TRBJ2-1, with 12 nucleotides matching TRBD2. Germline V gene data show CDR1 as LGHNA and CDR2 as YSLEER. The V and J ends lost 2 bases and 9 bases, in that order; junction bases with no gene match: 2. The CDR3 extends over 14 amino acids. The CDR3 region has the DNA TGCGCCAGCAGCCAACAGACTAGCGGGGGTGAGCAGTTCTTC. Translating it yields CASSQQTSGGEQFF.

This clone was observed once. This sequence joins TRBV28 and TRBJ2-2; TRBD1 agrees at 9 bases. Germline lookup yields CDR1 MDHEN and CDR2 SYDVKM. The V gene end was trimmed by 6 bases and the J gene end by 9 bases; junction bases not matched to a gene: 17. The CDR3 runs 17 residues. CDR3 bases: TGTGCCAGCAGCAGCCAGGGACAGGGAGAAAGGACCTGGGAGCTGTTTTTT. Amino acids: CASSSQGQGERTWELFF.

The chain recombines TRBV6-5 with TRBJ1-1; no clear D. The germline V gene encodes CDR1 MNHEY and CDR2 SVGAGI. The CDR3 sequence is 13 residues long. V lost 6 bases and J lost 3, with 11 bases in between. CDR3 in DNA: TGTGCCAGCAGGGACGGGGAGTACACTGAAGCTTTCTTT. Translating it yields CASRDGEYTEAFF.

This rearrangement joins TRBV10-3 to TRBJ1-1, with TRBD1 matching over 8 bases. From germline, CDR1 is ENHRY and CDR2 SYGVKD. Losses at the gene ends were 5 bases for V and 3 bases for J; bases not matched to a gene: 2. This CDR3 contains 13 residues. This CDR3 is CAISLQGDTEAFF. The CDR3, as DNA: TGTGCCATCAGTCTACAGGGGGACACTGAAGCTTTCTTT.

This clone was counted a single time. The rearrangement links TRBV15 to TRBJ2-6; D may be TRBD2 (5 bases). The CDR3 loop spans 16 amino acids. V lost 2 bases and J 1 base, leaving 9 bases between the germline ends. From germline, CDR1 is LNHNV and CDR2 YYDKDF (reference sequence). The CDR3 bases are TGTGCCACCAGCAGATCGAGGGAATCTGGGGCCAACGTCCTGACTTTC. This codes for CATSRSRESGANVLTF.

The chain couples TRBV7-9 to TRBJ2-7; 9 bases match TRBD1. V lost 4 bases, J lost 7 bases, and 8 bases stayed unmatched. The CDR3 covers 14 residues. Germline lookup yields CDR1 SEHNR and CDR2 FQNEAQ (reference sequence). This CDR3 is CASSSGTGPPEQYF. Written as DNA, the CDR3 is TGTGCCAGCAGCTCCGGGACAGGGCCCCCGGAGCAGTACTTC.

This rearrangement joins TRBV29-1 to TRBJ2-5; a weak D match, TRBD1 (6 bases). Trimming left V 2 bases short and J 4 bases short, with 14 bases between. Germline V gene lookup returns CDR1 SQVTM and CDR2 ANQGSEA. This CDR3 is 14 amino acids long. The CDR3 DNA reads TGCAGCGTTGAAAGGACAGAAGGCGCAGAGACCCAGTACTTC. Translating gives CSVERTEGAETQYF.

The chain employs TRBV28 and TRBJ1-4; no clear D. There are 12 residues in the CDR3. Trimming stripped 5 bases from V and 8 bases from J, with 9 bases between. Germline V gene data show CDR1 as MDHEN and CDR2 as SYDVKM. The CDR3 loop is CASSVTREKLFF. For the CDR3, the DNA is TGTGCCAGCAGTGTCACGAGGGAAAAACTGTTTTTT.

This sequence joins TRBV18 and TRBJ2-1, with D possibly matching TRBD2 (6 bases). The CDR3 extends over 14 amino acids. Between the trimmed V and J ends, which lost 0 bases and 8 bases, there was a span of 11 bases. The germline V gene encodes CDR1 KGHSH and CDR2 LQKENI. The CDR3 region has the DNA TGTGCCAGCTCACCACCGACTAGTCCCGATGAGCAGTTCTTC. Amino acid sequence: CASSPPTSPDEQFF.

This CDR3 is CASRPSRGYYGYTF. CDR3 bases: TGCGCCAGCAGACCCAGCAGGGGTTACTATGGCTACACCTTC. The J gene is TRBJ1-2, the V gene TRBV5-1; D is possibly TRBD1 (6 bases). Germline V CDR1 and CDR2: SGHRS, YFSETQ. Deletions cut 5 bases from V and 3 bases from J, with 14 bases between. The CDR3 is made up of 14 amino acids.

The chain combines TRBV2 with TRBJ2-7; TRBD2 aligns across 10 bases. The CDR3 extends over 15 amino acids. The V segment lost 3 bases and the J segment 7 bases; nucleotides outside the gene matches: 9. Germline CDR1 SNHLY, CDR2 FYNNEI. The CDR3 region is CASSERTSGRGEQYF. The CDR3 DNA reads as TGTGCCAGCAGTGAGAGGACTAGCGGAAGGGGGGAGCAGTACTTC. The full variable domain, its missing parts supplied by reference TRBV2 and TRBJ2-7, is EPEVTQTPSHQVTQMGQEVILRCVPISNHLYFYWYRQILGQKVEFLVSFYNNEISEKSEIFDDQFSVERPDGSNFTLKIRSTKLEDSAMYFCASSERTSGRGEQYFGPGTRLTVT.

J is TRBJ2-2 and V is TRBV5-5; 11 bases are shared with TRBD2. This CDR3 is built from 15 residues. V gave up 4 bases and J gave up 5 bases; unmatched junction bases: 4. Per germline, CDR1 SGHKS and CDR2 YYEKEE (reference sequence). This CDR3 reads CASSATSGSTGELFF. The CDR3 nucleotides read TGTGCCAGCAGCGCCACTAGCGGGAGTACCGGGGAGCTGTTTTTT. Using reference TRBV5-5 and TRBJ2-2 for the parts outside the CDR3, the full variable domain is DAGVTQSPTHLIKTRGQQVTLRCSPISGHKSVSWYQQVLGQGPQFIFQYYEKEERGRGNFPDRFSARQFPNYSSELNVNALLLGDSALYLCASSATSGSTGELFFGEGSRLTVL.

V gene TRBV30 combines with J gene TRBJ2-3; D might be TRBD1 (6 bases). Germline CDR1 reads GTSNPN; CDR2 reads SVGIG (reference sequence). The V end lost 1 base, the J end lost 0 bases, and 8 bases lay between the germline ends. The CDR3 runs 14 residues. The CDR3: CAWSATGSTDTQYF. The CDR3 region has the DNA TGTGCCTGGAGTGCCACAGGGAGCACAGATACGCAGTATTTT.

J is TRBJ2-1 and V is TRBV19; D is ambiguous. The CDR3 has 13 amino acids. Germline V lookup: CDR1 LNHDA, CDR2 SQIVND (reference sequence). Between the trimmed V and J ends, which lost 3 bases and 5 bases, there was a span of 8 bases. CDR3 residues: CASSINSNNEQFF. CDR3 bases: TGTGCCAGTAGTATCAACTCGAACAATGAGCAGTTCTTC.

The chain couples TRBV28 to TRBJ1-2; a weak D match, TRBD1 (5 bases). V dropped 3 bases and J dropped 5 bases, with 16 bases sitting between them. The CDR3 contains 15 residues. Germline CDR1 and CDR2: MDHEN and SYDVKM. CDR3 protein: CASSFEGRVVYGYTF. In DNA form, the CDR3 reads TGTGCCAGCAGTTTCGAAGGCAGGGTCGTGTATGGCTACACCTTC.

This rearrangement joins TRBV2 to TRBJ1-2; D perhaps matches TRBD1 (5 bases). CDR3 size: 16 residues. Germline lookup yields CDR1 SNHLY and CDR2 FYNNEI. Trimming removed 1 base at V and 4 bases at J, with 16 bases between. For the CDR3, the DNA is TGTGCCAGCAGTGAAGAGCCGGCAGGGTCAGGCTATGGCTACACCTTC. It specifies CASSEEPAGSGYGYTF. The whole variable domain, filled in from reference TRBV2 and TRBJ1-2, reads EPEVTQTPSHQVTQMGQEVILRCVPISNHLYFYWYRQILGQKVEFLVSFYNNEISEKSEIFDDQFSVERPDGSNFTLKIRSTKLEDSAMYFCASSEEPAGSGYGYTFGSGTRLTVV.

The chain joins TRBV7-2 to TRBJ1-3; weak D call: TRBD1 (5 bases). V dropped 5 bases and J dropped 0 bases, with 11 bases sitting between them. From germline, CDR1 is SGHTA and CDR2 FQGNSA. This CDR3 region has 15 residues. The CDR3 is CASSLQGYSGNTIYF. CDR3 sequence (DNA): TGTGCCAGCAGCCTTCAGGGTTACTCTGGAAACACCATATATTTT.

This clone showed up just once. The rearrangement uses TRBV5-3 and TRBJ1-2; a weak D match, TRBD1 (6 bases). TRBV5-3 counts as an open reading frame of uncertain function. Trimming removed 4 bases from V and 1 base from J, with 17 bases in between. This CDR3 is built from 16 residues. Written as DNA, the CDR3 is TGTGCCAGAAGCGTGTGGCAGGGACACCTTAACTATGGCTACACCTTC. This translates into CARSVWQGHLNYGYTF.

V gene TRBV6-1 combines with J gene TRBJ2-2; 9 nucleotides match TRBD1. This CDR3 spans 15 amino acids. The V and J ends lost 6 bases and 9 bases, in that order; junction bases with no gene match: 11. Per the germline V gene, CDR1 is MNHNS and CDR2 is SASEGT. DNA of the CDR3: TGTGCCAGCAGACGGACAGGGGCAGTCATGAGGGAGCTGTTTTTT. Translation: CASRRTGAVMRELFF.

This sequence joins TRBV6-5 and TRBJ1-5; TRBD1 agrees at 8 bases. The CDR3 is made up of 13 amino acids. Trimming cost V 8 bases and J 7 bases; bases outside gene matches: 7. Looked up from germline, CDR1 is MNHEY and CDR2 is SVGAGI. CDR3 DNA: TGTGCCAGCCGGACAGGGAGATGGCAGCCCCAGCATTTT. It yields the protein CASRTGRWQPQHF.

J is TRBJ2-1 and V is TRBV3-1 (or the pseudogene TRBV3-2); D may be TRBD2 (5 bases). Trimming took off 3 bases at V and 6 bases at J, with 12 bases between the two ends. Germline loops: CDR1 LGHDT, CDR2 YNNKEL (reference sequence). The CDR3 contains 14 residues. The CDR3 here is CASSQNRGFNEQFF. Written as DNA, the CDR3 is TGTGCCAGCAGCCAGAACCGGGGTTTCAATGAGCAGTTCTTC.

The chain uses TRBV19 and TRBJ2-3; 11 bases align to TRBD2. The CDR3 consists of 15 residues. Losses at the gene ends were 6 bases for V and 0 bases for J; bases not matched to a gene: 2. Germline CDR1 is LNHDA and CDR2 is SQIVND (reference sequence). DNA of the CDR3: TGTGCCAGTAGCAGGACTAGCGGGAGCACAGATACGCAGTATTTT. It is translated as CASSRTSGSTDTQYF. The full variable domain, rest sourced from reference TRBV19 and TRBJ2-3, is DGGITQSPKYLFRKEGQNVTLSCEQNLNHDAMYWYRQDPGQGLRLIYYSQIVNDFQKGDIAEGYSVSREKKESFPLTVTSAQKNPTAFYLCASSRTSGSTDTQYFGPGTRLTVL.